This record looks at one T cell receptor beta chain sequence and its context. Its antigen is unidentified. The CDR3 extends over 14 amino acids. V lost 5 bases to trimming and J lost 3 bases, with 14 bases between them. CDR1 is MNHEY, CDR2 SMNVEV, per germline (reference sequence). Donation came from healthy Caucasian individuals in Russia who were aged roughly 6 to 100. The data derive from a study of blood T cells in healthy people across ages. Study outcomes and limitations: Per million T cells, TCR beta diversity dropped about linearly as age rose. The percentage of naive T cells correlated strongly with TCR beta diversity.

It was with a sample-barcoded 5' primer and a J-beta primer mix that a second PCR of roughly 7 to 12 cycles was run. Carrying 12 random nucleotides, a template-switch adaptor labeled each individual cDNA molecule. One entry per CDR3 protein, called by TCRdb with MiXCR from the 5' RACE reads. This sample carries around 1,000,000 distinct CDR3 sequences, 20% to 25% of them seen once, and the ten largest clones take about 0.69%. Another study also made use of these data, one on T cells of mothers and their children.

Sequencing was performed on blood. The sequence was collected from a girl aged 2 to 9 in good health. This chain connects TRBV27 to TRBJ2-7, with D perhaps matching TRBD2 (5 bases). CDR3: CASSPGYPVYEQYF. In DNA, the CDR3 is TGTGCCAGCAGTCCGGGGTATCCAGTCTACGAGCAGTACTTC.